The rows below give T cell receptor beta chains drawn from one sample of a study of beta chain features in type 1 diabetes. The protocol was immunoSEQ multiplex PCR, while the TCRdb copy is restricted to in-frame clones and leaves out a portion. Of about 660,000 clones in the sample, more than 13% were seen once. The sequenced material came from naive CD4+ T cells from blood. All receptors derive from a man aged 18 to 30 with type 1 diabetes. Each CDR3 is given with its conserved first and last residue. A D gene is named only where the DNA matches it firmly. Only some rows state a clone size, as once, few, many or a class for expanded clones.

>few|TRBV10-3|TRBJ2-7|TRBD2
CAISEFASGEYEQYF
TGTGCCATCAGTGAGTTCGCTAGCGGGGAGTACGAGCAGTACTTC
>.|TRBV7-9|TRBJ1-1|.
CASSLRWDTEAFF
TGTGCCAGCAGCTTAAGGTGGGACACTGAAGCTTTCTTT
>.|TRBV19|TRBJ1-5|.
CASSTPAGRRNQPQHF
TGTGCCAGTAGTACCCCGGCAGGGCGACGCAATCAGCCCCAGCATTTT
>few|TRBV28|TRBJ2-7|.
CASSTSSTLRDEQYF
TGTGCCAGCAGTACTTCCTCCACCCTAAGGGACGAGCAGTACTTC
>few|TRBV2|TRBJ2-7|.
CASSMNGYEQYF
TGTGCCAGCAGCATGAACGGCTACGAGCAGTACTTC
>.|TRBV30|TRBJ1-2|.
CACREVFGYTF
TGTGCCTGTCGGGAGGTTTTTGGCTACACCTTC
>few|TRBV5-4|TRBJ2-5|TRBD2
CASSLAYRTSGETQYF
TGTGCCAGCAGCTTGGCATATCGGACTAGCGGTGAGACCCAGTACTTC
>few|TRBV9|TRBJ2-4|TRBD1
CASSVQDRVYGNIQYF
TGTGCCAGCAGCGTACAGGACAGGGTCTATGGAAACATTCAGTACTTC
>few|TRBV6-5|TRBJ2-3|.
CASSYSKGGYTDTQYF
TGTGCCAGCAGTTACTCGAAGGGCGGCTACACAGATACGCAGTATTTT
>once|TRBV5-4|TRBJ2-7|.
CAIKDWRSYEQYF
TGTGCCATCAAGGACTGGAGGTCATACGAGCAGTACTTC
>.|TRBV4-2|TRBJ1-1|.
CASSQESGRNTEAFF
TGTGCCAGCAGCCAAGAATCAGGGAGGAACACTGAAGCTTTCTTT
>.|TRBV5-6|TRBJ1-1|.
CASSRHTEAFF
TGTGCCAGCAGCCGGCACACTGAAGCTTTCTTT
>.|TRBV19|TRBJ2-3|.
CASSADSIIADTQYF
TGTGCCAGTAGCGCCGACAGTATAATCGCAGATACGCAGTATTTT
>.|TRBV18|TRBJ2-7|TRBD1
CASSPPGQDPYEQYF
TGTGCCAGCTCACCACCAGGACAGGATCCCTACGAGCAGTACTTC
>.|TRBV5-4|TRBJ1-4|TRBD1
CASSLSGQGYEKLFF
TGTGCCAGCAGCTTGTCCGGACAGGGATACGAAAAACTGTTTTTT
>.|TRBV4-1|TRBJ1-3|.
CASSQEPGNTIYF
TGCGCCAGCAGCCAAGAGCCAGGAAACACCATATATTTT
>.|TRBV18|TRBJ1-2|TRBD1
CASSPPGQGADYGYTF
TGTGCCAGCTCACCACCCGGACAGGGGGCGGACTATGGCTACACCTTC
>few|TRBV6-6|TRBJ2-7|TRBD2
CASSLRAGGYEQYF
TGTGCCAGCTCGTTACGGGCGGGAGGCTACGAGCAGTACTTC
>.|TRBV5-4|TRBJ1-5|.
CASSLYTDQPQHF
TGTGCCAGCAGCTTATACACGGATCAGCCCCAGCATTTT
>few|TRBV19|TRBJ2-3|.
CASRDPSSTDTQYF
TGTGCCAGTAGGGACCCTTCGAGCACAGATACGCAGTATTTT
>.|TRBV21-1|TRBJ1-5|.
CASTQRGTGDQPQHF
TGTGCCAGCACCCAACGGGGGACAGGAGATCAGCCCCAGCATTTT
>few|TRBV28|TRBJ2-1|.
CASSLGYNEQFF
TGTGCCAGCAGTTTGGGATACAATGAGCAGTTCTTC
>.|TRBV5-1|TRBJ1-1|TRBD1
CASSPGQERTEAFF
TGCGCCAGCAGCCCTGGACAGGAAAGGACTGAAGCTTTCTTT
>.|TRBV7-9|TRBJ2-1|TRBD2
CASSSWREEQNEQFF
TGTGCCAGCAGCAGCTGGCGGGAGGAACAGAATGAGCAGTTCTTC
>.|TRBV7-2|TRBJ2-7|.
CASSPLRGQGSYEQYF
TGTGCCAGCAGCCCCCTTAGGGGTCAGGGCTCCTACGAGCAGTACTTC
>.|TRBV18|TRBJ1-1|TRBD1
CASSPSTGTLNTEAFF
TGTGCCAGCTCACCATCGACAGGGACCCTGAACACTGAAGCTTTCTTT
>few|TRBV11-2|TRBJ2-1|.
CASSLLREYNEQFF
TGTGCCAGCAGCTTGTTAAGGGAGTACAATGAGCAGTTCTTC
>.|TRBV4-3|TRBJ1-2|TRBD1
CASSSDRDSGYTF
TGCGCCAGCAGCTCCGACAGGGATAGTGGCTACACCTTC
>.|TRBV7-2|TRBJ2-3|.
CASSLESVSTDTQYF
TGTGCCAGCAGCTTAGAGTCGGTTAGCACAGATACGCAGTATTTT
>.|TRBV7-2|TRBJ2-7|TRBD2
CASSLGTSGTYEQYF
TGTGCCAGCAGCTTAGGGACTAGCGGGACCTACGAGCAGTACTTC
>.|TRBV4-1|TRBJ2-6|TRBD1
CASSLRTGAGANVLTF
TGCGCCAGCAGCCTTCGGACAGGTGCTGGGGCCAACGTCCTGACTTTC
>.|TRBV29-1|TRBJ2-7|.
CSVKHASSYEQYF
TGCAGCGTCAAACATGCATCCTCCTACGAGCAGTACTTC
>few|TRBV27|TRBJ2-1|.
CASRSSWGNEQFF
TGTGCCAGCCGCTCCTCTTGGGGCAATGAGCAGTTCTTC
>.|TRBV7-2|TRBJ1-6|TRBD1
CASSSLQGDSPLHF
TGTGCCAGCAGCTCCTTACAGGGGGATTCACCCCTCCACTTT
>few|TRBV4-1|TRBJ2-7|.
CASSHIRTQGDEQYF
TGCGCCAGCAGCCACATAAGGACCCAGGGTGACGAGCAGTACTTC
>few|TRBV11-1|TRBJ2-2|.
CASSLGGSDTGELFF
TGTGCCAGCAGCTTAGGGGGCTCGGACACCGGGGAGCTGTTTTTT
>.|TRBV28|TRBJ2-7|TRBD2
CASSLAGGHHEQYF
TGTGCCAGCAGTTTAGCGGGAGGGCACCACGAGCAGTACTTC
>few|TRBV27|TRBJ1-4|.
CASSQKQGVSNEKLFF
TGTGCCAGCAGCCAAAAACAGGGCGTGAGTAATGAAAAACTGTTTTTT
>.|TRBV7-2|TRBJ1-2|.
CASSLVAAGNYGYTF
TGTGCCAGCAGCTTAGTAGCGGCGGGGAACTATGGCTACACCTTC
>few|TRBV25-1|TRBJ1-6|.
CASSGRREGPLHF
TGTGCCAGCAGTGGCCGACGGGAGGGACCCCTCCACTTT
>.|TRBV7-9|TRBJ1-2|.
CASSSGQFGYTF
TGTGCCAGCAGCTCCGGACAGTTTGGCTACACCTTC
>.|TRBV28|TRBJ2-3|.
CASGALRGPTHHTQYF
TGTGCCAGCGGAGCCCTTAGGGGCCCAACTCACCATACGCAGTATTTT
>few|TRBV7-2|TRBJ2-3|.
CASSPNPSGDTQYF
TGTGCCAGCAGCCCTAACCCCAGCGGGGATACGCAGTATTTT
>.|TRBV5-6|TRBJ2-1|TRBD2
CASSAGLGTRNEQFF
TGTGCCAGCAGCGCGGGACTAGGAACCAGAAATGAGCAGTTCTTC
>once|TRBV5-1|TRBJ1-4|.
CASSLRSVSGEKLFF
TGCGCCAGCAGCTTGAGGTCTGTGAGCGGTGAAAAACTGTTTTTT
>.|TRBV5-4|TRBJ1-4|TRBD1
CASSATTGVAEKLFF
TGTGCCAGCAGCGCAACTACAGGGGTGGCTGAAAAACTGTTTTTT
>.|TRBV7-3|TRBJ2-7|.
CASSRDQSYEQYF
TGTGCCAGCAGTCGGGACCAATCCTACGAGCAGTACTTC
>few|TRBV2|TRBJ1-1|.
CASRDGAEAFF
TGTGCCAGCAGAGATGGCGCTGAAGCTTTCTTT
>.|TRBV5-1|TRBJ2-5|TRBD2
CASSLVPAGAIGTQYF
TGCGCCAGCAGCTTGGTACCAGCGGGGGCGATTGGGACCCAGTACTTC
>.|TRBV4-3|TRBJ2-7|.
CASSQDSGANTYEQYF
TGCGCCAGCAGCCAAGATTCCGGGGCCAATACCTACGAGCAGTACTTC
>few|TRBV7-2|TRBJ2-3|TRBD2
CASSRGLALSTDTQYF
TGTGCCAGCAGCCGGGGACTAGCGCTTTCCACAGATACGCAGTATTTT
>few|TRBV9|TRBJ2-2|TRBD2
CASSQEVLAGGFAGELFF
TGTGCCAGCAGCCAAGAGGTGTTAGCGGGGGGCTTCGCCGGGGAGCTGTTTTTT
>.|TRBV7-2|TRBJ1-2|.
CASSPRVGNGYTF
TGTGCCAGCAGCCCTAGGGTCGGTAATGGCTACACCTTC
>.|TRBV7-9|TRBJ2-7|.
CASSLEQTGKYF
TGTGCCAGCAGCTTAGAACAGACGGGGAAGTACTTC